The 4 T cell receptor beta chains presented below share a single source sample, sequenced in a study of siplizumab effects on memory and regulatory T cells. Some clones are missing from TCRdb's copy, which holds only in-frame ones; the method was immunoSEQ multiplex PCR. The profile shows roughly 100,000 clones, around 97% of them singletons. What was sequenced was naive CD4+ T cells sorted from blood. The receptors come from a human donor in good health.

The chain uses TRBV9 and TRBJ2-1; 7 bases are shared with TRBD2. V lost 1 base and J lost 5; bases outside the gene matches: 6. The CDR3 loop spans 15 amino acids. Germline-derived CDR1 and CDR2 are SGDLS and YYNGEE. The DNA for the CDR3 is TGTGCCAGCAGCGTATTTCCAGCGGGGCACAATGAGCAGTTCTTC. It encodes CASSVFPAGHNEQFF.

The chain links TRBV28 to TRBJ2-2, with 7 bases that match TRBD2. This CDR3 contains 17 residues. Germline-derived CDR1 and CDR2 are MDHEN and SYDVKM. The V and J ends lost 5 bases and 4 bases, in that order; junction bases with no gene match: 13. The CDR3 DNA sequence: TGTGCCAGCAGTCCCGGCGGACTAGACCCCAGCACCGGGGAGCTGTTTTTT. Translating gives CASSPGGLDPSTGELFF.

The chain uses TRBV19 and TRBJ1-5, with D perhaps TRBD1 (6 bases). CDR3 length: 15 amino acids. V lost 5 bases and J lost 0, with 11 bases in between. The V gene's germline CDR1 is LNHDA and CDR2 SQIVND (reference sequence). The CDR3 DNA follows: TGTGCCAGTAGTCCGCGGGACACTAGCAATCAGCCCCAGCATTTT. It specifies CASSPRDTSNQPQHF.

This chain uses TRBV5-1 with TRBJ2-5; a weak D match, TRBD1 (6 bases). The CDR3 is 14 amino acids. Trimming pared 2 bases from V and 2 bases from J, leaving 10 bases between. The germline CDR1 and CDR2 sequences are SGHRS and YFSETQ. CDR3 residues: CASSLERGQETQYF. Written as DNA, the CDR3 is TGCGCCAGCAGCTTAGAAAGGGGGCAAGAGACCCAGTACTTC. Full variable domain (remainder filled in from reference TRBV5-1 and TRBJ2-5): KAGVTQTPRYLIKTRGQQVTLSCSPISGHRSVSWYQQTPGQGLQFLFEYFSETQRNKGNFPGRFSGRQFSNSRSEMNVSTLELGDSALYLCASSLERGQETQYFGPGTRLLVL.